These T cell receptor beta chains were read from a single sample in a study of cytomegalovirus exposure and HLA in healthy donors. Profiling relied on immunoSEQ multiplex PCR, and the TCRdb table lists in-frame clones only, not all of them. The table shows approximately 180,000 clones, with around 75% occurring only once. Sequenced sample: PBMCs. All receptors come from a woman aged 30 to 39 in good health and CMV-seronegative. Each CDR3 is given with its conserved first and last residue. The D gene is left open where the match is weak. Only some rows state a clone size, as once, few, many or a class for expanded clones.

V gene: TRBV19
clone size: -
J gene: TRBJ2-5
D gene: -
CDR3 protein: CATPHVGGETQYF
CDR3 DNA: TGTGCCACCCCCCACGTGGGAGGAGAGACCCAGTACTTC

V gene: TRBV7-8
clone size: -
J gene: TRBJ1-1
D gene: -
CDR3 protein: CASSYRGSTEAFF
CDR3 DNA: TGTGCCAGCAGCTACCGAGGGTCCACTGAAGCTTTCTTT

V gene: TRBV6-1
clone size: -
J gene: TRBJ2-7
D gene: -
CDR3 protein: CASSELWGPFDEQYF
CDR3 DNA: TGTGCCAGCAGTGAGCTGTGGGGGCCGTTCGACGAGCAGTACTTC

V gene: TRBV2
clone size: -
J gene: TRBJ1-1
D gene: TRBD1
CDR3 protein: CASSLSYRGQGAEDTEAFF
CDR3 DNA: TGTGCCAGCAGTTTAAGCTACCGAGGACAGGGGGCGGAGGACACTGAAGCTTTCTTT

V gene: TRBV25-1
clone size: -
J gene: TRBJ2-3
D gene: -
CDR3 protein: CASSESPTDTQYF
CDR3 DNA: TGTGCCAGCAGTGAAAGCCCCACAGATACGCAGTATTTT

V gene: TRBV11-2
clone size: -
J gene: TRBJ2-4
D gene: -
CDR3 protein: CASSFGEVYNIQYF
CDR3 DNA: TGTGCCAGCAGCTTTGGAGAGGTTTATAACATTCAGTACTTC

V gene: TRBV7-7
clone size: -
J gene: TRBJ2-2
D gene: TRBD2
CDR3 protein: CASSVGLAGNTGELFF
CDR3 DNA: TGTGCCAGCAGCGTGGGACTAGCGGGGAACACCGGGGAGCTGTTTTTT

V gene: TRBV19
clone size: -
J gene: TRBJ1-5
D gene: -
CDR3 protein: CASSISEYSNQPQHF
CDR3 DNA: TGTGCCAGTAGTATTTCGGAGTATAGCAATCAGCCCCAGCATTTT

V gene: TRBV29-1
clone size: once
J gene: TRBJ2-7
D gene: -
CDR3 protein: CSVKPDWTYEQYF
CDR3 DNA: TGCAGCGTGAAACCGGACTGGACCTACGAGCAGTACTTC

V gene: TRBV7-8
clone size: few
J gene: TRBJ2-7
D gene: TRBD1
CDR3 protein: CASSLFRDRAYEQYF
CDR3 DNA: TGTGCCAGCAGCCTTTTCCGGGACAGGGCCTACGAGCAGTACTTC

V gene: TRBV7-3
clone size: -
J gene: TRBJ2-3
D gene: TRBD2
CDR3 protein: CASSSGTSGNADTQYF
CDR3 DNA: TGTGCCAGCAGCTCAGGGACTAGCGGGAATGCAGATACGCAGTATTTT

V gene: TRBV5-1
clone size: -
J gene: TRBJ2-2
D gene: TRBD1
CDR3 protein: CASSWDDRGHSGELFF
CDR3 DNA: TGCGCCAGCAGCTGGGATGACAGGGGGCATAGCGGGGAGCTGTTTTTT

V gene: TRBV18
clone size: -
J gene: TRBJ2-2
D gene: TRBD1
CDR3 protein: CASSPRDRGNTGELFF
CDR3 DNA: TGTGCCAGCTCACCCCGGGACAGAGGAAACACCGGGGAGCTGTTTTTT

V gene: TRBV7-2
clone size: -
J gene: TRBJ1-2
D gene: -
CDR3 protein: CASSFSQGNYGYTF
CDR3 DNA: TGTGCCAGCAGCTTCTCCCAGGGGAACTATGGCTACACCTTC

V gene: TRBV5-1
clone size: -
J gene: TRBJ2-5
D gene: -
CDR3 protein: CASSLGLDLETQYF
CDR3 DNA: TGCGCCAGCAGCTTGGGACTAGACCTTGAGACCCAGTACTTC

V gene: TRBV5-4
clone size: -
J gene: TRBJ1-2
D gene: TRBD1
CDR3 protein: CASSFTGAYGYTF
CDR3 DNA: TGTGCCAGCAGCTTCACAGGGGCCTATGGCTACACCTTC

V gene: TRBV7-9
clone size: -
J gene: TRBJ1-2
D gene: -
CDR3 protein: CSSSPGPGGYTF
CDR3 DNA: TGTTCCAGCAGCCCAGGACCGGGGGGCTACACCTTC

V gene: TRBV5-1
clone size: few
J gene: TRBJ1-1
D gene: TRBD1
CDR3 protein: CASSPLTGGITEAFF
CDR3 DNA: TGCGCCAGCAGCCCTTTGACAGGGGGCATCACTGAAGCTTTCTTT

V gene: TRBV7-2
clone size: few
J gene: TRBJ2-3
D gene: -
CDR3 protein: CASSFKVQADTDTQYF
CDR3 DNA: TGTGCCAGCAGCTTTAAAGTCCAAGCGGACACAGATACGCAGTATTTT

V gene: TRBV7-9
clone size: -
J gene: TRBJ2-5
D gene: TRBD1
CDR3 protein: CASSAEGGYQETQYF
CDR3 DNA: TGTGCCAGCAGCGCCGAAGGGGGCTATCAAGAGACCCAGTACTTC

V gene: TRBV19
clone size: few
J gene: TRBJ1-4
D gene: TRBD1
CDR3 protein: CASSMGTGTTNEKLFF
CDR3 DNA: TGTGCCAGTAGTATGGGGACAGGGACCACTAATGAAAAACTGTTTTTT

V gene: TRBV7-2
clone size: few
J gene: TRBJ2-7
D gene: -
CDR3 protein: CASSFTPGEQYF
CDR3 DNA: TGTGCCAGCAGCTTTACACCGGGAGAGCAGTACTTC

V gene: TRBV5-1
clone size: -
J gene: TRBJ2-5
D gene: -
CDR3 protein: CASSFERVTEETQYF
CDR3 DNA: TGCGCCAGCAGCTTTGAACGGGTTACGGAGGAGACCCAGTACTTC

V gene: TRBV19
clone size: -
J gene: TRBJ2-1
D gene: -
CDR3 protein: CASSIAGLAVYNEQFF
CDR3 DNA: TGTGCCAGTAGTATTGCGGGGCTAGCCGTCTACAATGAGCAGTTCTTC

V gene: TRBV14
clone size: once
J gene: TRBJ2-7
D gene: TRBD2
CDR3 protein: CASSQERLAGAEQYF
CDR3 DNA: TGTGCCAGCAGCCAAGAACGGCTAGCGGGAGCCGAGCAGTACTTC

V gene: TRBV5-6
clone size: -
J gene: TRBJ2-4
D gene: -
CDR3 protein: CASSFGRGNIQYF
CDR3 DNA: TGTGCCAGCAGCTTCGGCAGGGGAAACATTCAGTACTTC

V gene: TRBV7-2
clone size: few
J gene: TRBJ1-1
D gene: -
CDR3 protein: CASTLGRANTEAFF
CDR3 DNA: TGTGCCAGCACCCTAGGGAGGGCGAACACTGAAGCTTTCTTT

V gene: TRBV6-6
clone size: -
J gene: TRBJ1-1
D gene: -
CDR3 protein: CASRIPNSEAFF
CDR3 DNA: TGTGCCAGCAGAATACCGAACAGCGAAGCTTTCTTT

V gene: TRBV5-1
clone size: -
J gene: TRBJ1-5
D gene: -
CDR3 protein: CASSLEGSGHQPQHF
CDR3 DNA: TGCGCCAGCAGCTTGGAGGGCAGCGGACATCAGCCCCAGCATTTT

V gene: TRBV29-1
clone size: -
J gene: TRBJ2-2
D gene: TRBD2
CDR3 protein: CSARISGKAGELFF
CDR3 DNA: TGCAGCGCGCGAATCAGCGGGAAGGCCGGGGAGCTGTTTTTT

V gene: TRBV5-1
clone size: -
J gene: TRBJ2-1
D gene: TRBD2
CDR3 protein: CASSGGEALPYNEQFF
CDR3 DNA: TGCGCCAGCAGCGGGGGGGAAGCCCTCCCCTACAATGAGCAGTTCTTC

V gene: TRBV6-1
clone size: -
J gene: TRBJ1-5
D gene: -
CDR3 protein: CASSDYREGQPQHF
CDR3 DNA: TGTGCCAGCAGTGATTACAGGGAGGGGCAGCCCCAGCATTTT